What follows is one TCR beta chain and its context. Only CD45RO-negative cells positively selected for CCR7 counted as naive CD8 cells, so terminally differentiated effector memory CD45RA+ cells were excluded. The data are from a study of shared clonotypes between healthy human individuals. Measured with immunoSEQ multiplex PCR; TCRdb has only the in-frame clones, and not every one. The top ten clones hold 1.5% to 2% of a sample with about 2.1 million clones, approximately 92% of them seen once. Trimming left V 2 bases short and J 6 bases short, with 7 bases between. The CDR3 has 13 amino acids. Germline lookup yields CDR1 SNHLY and CDR2 FYNNEI.

This clonotype originated in a young man in good health. Some clones in this sample may be carry-over from other donors' samples. Material: naive CD8+ T cells from PBMCs. The V and J genes are TRBV2 and TRBJ2-2; D gene unclear. The CDR3 bases are TGTGCCAGCAGTGAAATCAACCCCGGGGAGCTGTTTTTT. This gives the protein CASSEINPGELFF.